A single sample is the source of the 19 T cell receptor beta chains below, sequenced in a study of OX40 agonist ivuxolimab in advanced cancers. Produced via immunoSEQ multiplex PCR; TCRdb's table is partial and in-frame only. The sample lists roughly 65,000 clones, around nine tenths occurring once. The source was CD4+ or CD8+ T cells sorted from blood, collected in a trial of the OX40 agonist ivuxolimab. The receptors come from an adult with an advanced solid tumor such as melanoma, head and neck, liver or kidney cancer.

The rearrangement links TRBV13 to TRBJ2-3, with TRBD2 matching over 13 bases. The CDR3 consists of 17 residues. The germline V gene encodes CDR1 PRHDT and CDR2 FYEKMQ (reference sequence). V was clipped by 4 bases and J by 3 bases; unmatched bases: 7. Written as DNA, the CDR3 is TGTGCCAGCAGCTCGCCCCTGGGACTAGCGGGGACAGATACGCAGTATTTT. This gives the protein CASSSPLGLAGTDTQYF.

The chain recombines TRBV30 with TRBJ1-2; D unclear. V lost 4 bases to trimming and J lost 7 bases, with 19 bases between them. The CDR3 has 14 residues. The V gene's germline CDR1 is GTSNPN and CDR2 SVGIG (reference sequence). The CDR3 reads CAWTFQRAAIGYTF. The CDR3 DNA sequence: TGTGCCTGGACATTCCAGAGAGCGGCGATTGGCTACACCTTC.

On this clone itself: Its ends do not fully match the called genes, so a read error is possible. V usage is TRBV2 and J usage is TRBJ1-1; D gene unclear. There are 12 residues in the CDR3. CDR1 SNHLY and CDR2 FYNNEI come from the germline V gene. For the CDR3, the DNA is TGTGCCAGCAGTGAAGCGCTTGCGGCAGGCACTTTT. Its protein product is CASSEALAAGTF.

This clone was counted only a few times. The chain carries TRBV4-1 and TRBJ2-3, with 7 bases lining up with TRBD2. V was pared by 1 base and J by 5 bases, with 9 bases of the junction left unmatched. CDR1 is MGHRA and CDR2 is YSYEKL in the germline V gene. The CDR3 has 16 residues. As DNA, the CDR3 is TGCGCCAGCAGCCAAGCAGGGAGGGGAATGAGAGATACGCAGTATTTT. Its protein product is CASSQAGRGMRDTQYF.

The chain has TRBV19 and TRBJ1-4; D ambiguous. The germline CDR1 and CDR2 sequences are LNHDA and SQIVND (reference sequence). Between the trimmed V and J ends, which lost 5 bases and 0 bases, there was a span of 19 bases. The length of the CDR3 is 18 residues. CDR3 sequence (DNA): TGTGCCAGTAGTCTATATTCTTGGCAGGCTGCAACTAATGAAAAACTGTTTTTT. Translation gives CASSLYSWQAATNEKLFF.

This clone was seen a single time. V is TRBV11-2 and J is TRBJ2-3; 7 positions agree with TRBD2. V lost 5 bases and J lost 4; bases outside the gene matches: 6. The CDR3 has 14 amino acids. Looked up from germline, CDR1 is SGHAT and CDR2 is FQNNGV. CDR3 sequence: CASSLSGTADTQYF. In DNA, the CDR3 is TGTGCCAGCAGCCTCAGCGGGACGGCAGATACGCAGTATTTT. The whole variable domain, remainder taken from reference TRBV11-2 and TRBJ2-3, is EAGVAQSPRYKIIEKRQSVAFWCNPISGHATLYWYQQILGQGPKLLIQFQNNGVVDDSQLPKDRFSAERLKGVDSTLKIQPAKLEDSAVYLCASSLSGTADTQYFGPGTRLTVL.

CDR3 region: CASSSGLGGTEAFF. The CDR3 DNA reads TGTGCCAGTTCTTCCGGGCTAGGGGGCACTGAAGCTTTCTTT. The rearrangement uses TRBV19 and TRBJ1-1, with a possible D match to TRBD1 (6 bases). The CDR3 runs 14 residues. V was clipped by 8 bases and J by 4 bases, with 17 bases between them. Germline values: CDR1 LNHDA, CDR2 SQIVND (reference sequence).

This clone came up once. This sequence joins TRBV6-1 and TRBJ1-2; 7 bases match TRBD1. The CDR3 sequence is 14 residues long. V trimming: 2 bases; J trimming: 2 bases; junction bases outside the gene matches: 2. CDR1 and CDR2 from the germline V gene are MNHNS and SASEGT. The DNA of the CDR3 is TGTGCCAGCAGTGAAATACAGGGGAACTATGGCTACACCTTC. Translation: CASSEIQGNYGYTF.

The V gene is TRBV15, the J gene TRBJ2-3, with a weak D call TRBD2 (5 bases). The germline V and J ends were trimmed by 11 bases and 2 bases, with 14 bases remaining between them. Germline V gives CDR1 LNHNV, CDR2 YYDKDF (reference sequence). The CDR3 consists of 13 residues. As DNA, the CDR3 is TGTGCCCCCCGCACACGGGACACAGATACGCAGTATTTT. Translating gives CAPRTRDTDTQYF. Combining the CDR3 with reference TRBV15 and TRBJ2-3 gives the whole variable domain DAMVIQNPRYQVTQFGKPVTLSCSQTLNHNVMYWYQQKSSQAPKLLFHYYDKDFNNEADTPDNFQSRRPNTSFCFLDIRSPGLGDTAMYLCAPRTRDTDTQYFGPGTRLTVL.

This chain links TRBV7-6 with TRBJ1-1; D is possibly TRBD1 (5 bases). V was clipped by 2 bases and J by 5 bases, with 18 bases between them. The CDR3 covers 16 residues. Germline V CDR1 and CDR2: SGHVS, FNYEAQ. CDR3 DNA sequence: TGTGCCAGCAGCTTATTTGAAGGGGATCCGGGGACTGAAGCTTTCTTT. It specifies CASSLFEGDPGTEAFF.

CDR3 bases: TGTGCCAGCAGCTTCCGGGACAGGGGTGAAAAACTGTTTTTT. This translates into CASSFRDRGEKLFF. The chain recombines TRBV13 with TRBJ1-4; 10 nucleotides match TRBD1. Trimming at V came to 3 bases and at J to 7 bases, leaving 2 bases not matched to a gene. CDR1 PRHDT and CDR2 FYEKMQ come from the germline V gene (reference sequence). This CDR3 region has 14 residues.

This chain connects TRBV6-5 to TRBJ2-7; 7 bases agree with TRBD2. V was clipped by 7 bases and J by 6 bases; unmatched bases: 15. The CDR3 length is 15 residues. Germline-derived CDR1 and CDR2 are MNHEY and SVGAGI. The CDR3 region is CASIPSGGVPREQYF. The CDR3 DNA reads TGTGCCAGCATTCCCAGTGGGGGGGTCCCGCGCGAGCAGTACTTC.

V gene TRBV6-5 combines with J gene TRBJ2-5, with a tentative D call TRBD2 (6 bases). The tail of the sequence fits TRBJ2-7 better, so the J call may be wrong. CDR1 is MNHEY and CDR2 is SVGAGI in the germline V gene. CDR3 length equals 15 residues. The CDR3 is CASTPGPAGPYEQYF. CDR3 DNA: TGTGCCAGCACCCCCGGCCCGGCGGGGCCCTACGAGCAGTACTTC.

The chain couples TRBV10-1 to TRBJ2-5; 7 bases are shared with TRBD1. V shed 6 bases, J shed 0 bases, and the junction held 7 bases outside the gene matches. Germline assignment: CDR1 WNHNN and CDR2 SYGVQD (reference sequence). CDR3 length: 15 amino acids. The CDR3, as DNA: TGCGCCAGCAGCGATACAGACAGGGACCAAGAGACCCAGTACTTC. Translating gives CASSDTDRDQETQYF.

This clone was seen a single time. The chain employs TRBV4-2 and TRBJ2-2, with 12 bases aligning to TRBD2. V lost 0 bases, J lost 6 bases, and 5 bases stayed unmatched. The CDR3 totals 17 residues. Germline assignment: CDR1 LGHNA and CDR2 YNFKEQ. CDR3 DNA: TGTGCCAGCAGCCAAGATCCCCCTAGCGGGGGGGCCGGGGAGCTGTTTTTT. Residues: CASSQDPPSGGAGELFF.

This rearrangement joins TRBV7-2 to TRBJ2-5; possibly TRBD2 for D (6 bases). Looked up from germline, CDR1 is SGHTA and CDR2 is FQGNSA. V was clipped by 4 bases and J by 5 bases, with 17 bases between them. The CDR3 is 15 amino acids. DNA of the CDR3: TGTGCCAGCAGCTCGGCCGGGAGAAGCAGGGAGACCCAGTACTTC. Translated, it gives CASSSAGRSRETQYF.

The genes are TRBV11-2 and TRBJ2-2, with TRBD2 matching over 12 bases. The CDR3 totals 18 residues. Trimming cost V 1 base and J 4 bases; bases outside gene matches: 7. The V gene's germline CDR1 is SGHAT and CDR2 FQNNGV. CDR3 in DNA: TGTGCCAGCAGCTTAGGGCTAGCGGGGGGGCCGGGCACCGGGGAGCTGTTTTTT. Its translation: CASSLGLAGGPGTGELFF.

The chain recombines TRBV6-1 with TRBJ1-2, with D possibly TRBD1 on 6 matching bases. The length of the CDR3 is 13 residues. CDR1 is MNHNS and CDR2 is SASEGT in the germline V gene. V was pared by 6 bases and J by 10 bases, with 18 bases between. DNA for the CDR3: TGTGCCAGCAGGCGACATTACAGGGATGACTACACCTTC. Translating it yields CASRRHYRDDYTF.

This CDR3 is CASSLRSSSGGKSTDTQYF. The CDR3 DNA reads as TGTGCCAGCAGCTTACGGTCGTCTAGCGGGGGGAAGAGCACAGATACGCAGTATTTT. The chain couples TRBV7-3 to TRBJ2-3, with 11 bases aligning to TRBD2. The germline gives CDR1 SGHTA, CDR2 FQGTGA. Trimming removed 2 bases from V and 0 bases from J; junction bases left unmatched: 10. The CDR3 loop spans 19 amino acids.